Shown below are 14 T cell receptor beta chains from a single sample sequenced in a study of blood T cell repertoires in COVID-19. The assay was immunoSEQ multiplex PCR, and TCRdb's table has in-frame clones only and misses some. The sample comprises under 100,000 clones, roughly 78% of which are singletons, and 36% rests with the top ten. Sequencing used peripheral blood. The receptors originated from a man between 60 and 75 years old with COVID-19, enrolled during active disease.

The rearrangement links TRBV3-1 (or the pseudogene TRBV3-2) to TRBJ2-2; D might be TRBD2 (5 bases). The V and J ends lost 6 bases and 1 base respectively, with 9 bases between them. Germline CDR1 and CDR2: LGHDT and YNNKEL (reference sequence). CDR3 length: 14 residues. The CDR3 DNA reads as TGTGCCAGCAGGCGGGCGGGGAACACCGGGGAGCTGTTTTTT. Protein sequence: CASRRAGNTGELFF.

V usage is TRBV19 and J usage is TRBJ1-6, with D tentatively TRBD1 (6 bases). V was trimmed by 10 bases and J by 6 bases, leaving 16 bases between them. Per germline, CDR1 LNHDA and CDR2 SQIVND (reference sequence). The CDR3 runs 14 residues. CDR3 nucleotide sequence: TGTGCCACCGAACCCAGGGGCGTTAATTCACCCCTCCACTTT. This encodes CATEPRGVNSPLHF.

The rearrangement joins TRBV7-2 to TRBJ1-6; the D gene is possibly TRBD1 (5 bases). Germline CDR1 SGHTA, CDR2 FQGNSA. The germline V and J ends were trimmed by 2 bases and 5 bases, with 10 bases remaining between them. This CDR3 has 15 residues. CDR3 bases: TGTGCCAGCAGCTTACGGACACTCAATAATTCACCCCTCCACTTT. Its protein product is CASSLRTLNNSPLHF.

This chain links TRBV19 with TRBJ1-2; D may be TRBD1 (6 bases). V was shortened by 7 bases and J by 0 bases, with 21 bases between the two germline ends. CDR3 length: 17 amino acids. Germline V gene data show CDR1 as LNHDA and CDR2 as SQIVND (reference sequence). The CDR3 nucleotides read TGTGCCAGTAATCCCTTAAGAAACAGGGCGGCTAACTATGGCTACACCTTC. Residues: CASNPLRNRAANYGYTF. Drawing the rest from reference TRBV19 and TRBJ1-2, the complete variable domain is DGGITQSPKYLFRKEGQNVTLSCEQNLNHDAMYWYRQDPGQGLRLIYYSQIVNDFQKGDIAEGYSVSREKKESFPLTVTSAQKNPTAFYLCASNPLRNRAANYGYTFGSGTRLTVV.

The CDR3 DNA is TGCGCCAGCAGCTTGAGGACTAGCTCTAGTCAGGATTACGAGCAGTACTTC. Its translation is CASSLRTSSSQDYEQYF. V usage is TRBV5-1 and J usage is TRBJ2-7; 8 positions agree with TRBD2. In germline, CDR1 is SGHRS, CDR2 YFSETQ. The junction had 13 bases not matched to a gene; V was cut back by 1 base and J by 4 bases. This CDR3 comprises 17 residues.

This chain uses TRBV7-2 with TRBJ1-2; 8 bases match TRBD1. J was trimmed by 6 bases and V by 5 bases; bases with no gene match: 8. The CDR3 extends over 14 amino acids. Germline V gives CDR1 SGHTA, CDR2 FQGNSA. The DNA for the CDR3 is TGTGCCAGCAGCAACCAGGACAGGGAGGATGGCTACACCTTC. The encoded protein is CASSNQDREDGYTF. Supplemented by reference TRBV7-2 and TRBJ1-2, the full variable domain reads GAGVSQSPSNKVTEKGKDVELRCDPISGHTALYWYRQSLGQGLEFLIYFQGNSAPDKSGLPSDRFSAERTGGSVSTLTIQRTQQEDSAVYLCASSNQDREDGYTFGSGTRLTVV.

The chain links TRBV12-3 or TRBV12-4 to TRBJ1-6; no clear D. With 7 bases removed from V and 7 bases from J, the gap between germline ends came to 11 bases. CDR3 length: 13 residues. As DNA, the CDR3 is TGTGCCAGCACGGAACAGTCCAATTCACCCCTCCACTTT. Protein sequence: CASTEQSNSPLHF.

The V call is TRBV6-5, the J call TRBJ1-5; possible D gene TRBD1, 5 bases. This CDR3 is 13 amino acids long. Trimming took 2 bases from V and 6 from J, leaving 8 bases between them. Germline V gene sequence: CDR1 MNHEY, CDR2 SVGAGI. The CDR3 bases are TGTGCCAGCAGTTACAGGAGGGGTCAGCCCCAGCATTTT. This gives the protein CASSYRRGQPQHF.

The chain combines TRBV5-4 with TRBJ1-1; D is unresolved. Trimming took off 0 bases at V and 4 bases at J, with 16 bases between the two ends. CDR1 is SGHNT, CDR2 YYREEE, per germline (reference sequence). The CDR3 has 16 amino acids. CDR3 protein: CASSLGGRLSGTEAFF. The CDR3 bases are TGTGCCAGCAGCTTGGGTGGCAGACTGAGTGGCACTGAAGCTTTCTTT.

This clone came up once. This chain uses TRBV6-5 with TRBJ1-5; 7 bases map to TRBD1. CDR1 is MNHEY, CDR2 SVGAGI, per germline. CDR3 size: 14 residues. V was pared by 6 bases and J by 7 bases, with 9 bases of the junction left unmatched. The CDR3 DNA reads TGTGCCAGCAGGCCAACAGGGGAAGGCCAGCCCCAGCATTTT. Translated, it gives CASRPTGEGQPQHF.

V usage is TRBV27 and J usage is TRBJ2-3; TRBD1 aligns across 7 bases. The CDR3 extends over 15 amino acids. V shed 5 bases, J shed 2 bases, and the junction held 7 bases outside the gene matches. Germline V gene lookup returns CDR1 MNHEY and CDR2 SMNVEV (reference sequence). CDR3 DNA sequence: TGTGCCAGCAGTATCGGGACAGTCCACACAGATACGCAGTATTTT. As protein: CASSIGTVHTDTQYF.

The genes are TRBV5-6 and TRBJ2-7, with a possible D match to TRBD2 (6 bases). CDR1 is SGHDT, CDR2 YYEEEE, per germline. The germline V and J ends were trimmed by 6 bases and 1 base, with 17 bases remaining between them. The CDR3 is made up of 15 amino acids. In nucleotides, the CDR3 is TGTGCCAGCATCCCCTGGGGGGTGAGTTCCTACGAGCAGTACTTC. Amino acid sequence: CASIPWGVSSYEQYF.

This chain joins TRBV14 and TRBJ2-4, with 10 bases matching TRBD1. This CDR3 region has 20 residues. The germline V gene has CDR1 SGHDN and CDR2 FVKESK. With V trimmed by 1 base and J by 0 bases, 12 bases remained unmatched. In DNA form, the CDR3 reads TGTGCCAGCAGCCAAGTTCACGGGACAGGGGATGTCGTAGCCAAAAACATTCAGTACTTC. Residues: CASSQVHGTGDVVAKNIQYF.

J is TRBJ1-6 and V is TRBV5-3, with 10 bases lining up with TRBD1. TRBV5-3 is recorded as an ORF, its role being uncertain. The CDR3 is 14 residues long. The J segment lost 9 bases and the V segment lost 8 bases, leaving 8 bases of the junction unmatched. The CDR3 sequence: CARPGQGQGSPLHF. The CDR3 DNA follows: TGTGCCAGGCCGGGACAGGGGCAAGGTTCACCCCTCCACTTT.